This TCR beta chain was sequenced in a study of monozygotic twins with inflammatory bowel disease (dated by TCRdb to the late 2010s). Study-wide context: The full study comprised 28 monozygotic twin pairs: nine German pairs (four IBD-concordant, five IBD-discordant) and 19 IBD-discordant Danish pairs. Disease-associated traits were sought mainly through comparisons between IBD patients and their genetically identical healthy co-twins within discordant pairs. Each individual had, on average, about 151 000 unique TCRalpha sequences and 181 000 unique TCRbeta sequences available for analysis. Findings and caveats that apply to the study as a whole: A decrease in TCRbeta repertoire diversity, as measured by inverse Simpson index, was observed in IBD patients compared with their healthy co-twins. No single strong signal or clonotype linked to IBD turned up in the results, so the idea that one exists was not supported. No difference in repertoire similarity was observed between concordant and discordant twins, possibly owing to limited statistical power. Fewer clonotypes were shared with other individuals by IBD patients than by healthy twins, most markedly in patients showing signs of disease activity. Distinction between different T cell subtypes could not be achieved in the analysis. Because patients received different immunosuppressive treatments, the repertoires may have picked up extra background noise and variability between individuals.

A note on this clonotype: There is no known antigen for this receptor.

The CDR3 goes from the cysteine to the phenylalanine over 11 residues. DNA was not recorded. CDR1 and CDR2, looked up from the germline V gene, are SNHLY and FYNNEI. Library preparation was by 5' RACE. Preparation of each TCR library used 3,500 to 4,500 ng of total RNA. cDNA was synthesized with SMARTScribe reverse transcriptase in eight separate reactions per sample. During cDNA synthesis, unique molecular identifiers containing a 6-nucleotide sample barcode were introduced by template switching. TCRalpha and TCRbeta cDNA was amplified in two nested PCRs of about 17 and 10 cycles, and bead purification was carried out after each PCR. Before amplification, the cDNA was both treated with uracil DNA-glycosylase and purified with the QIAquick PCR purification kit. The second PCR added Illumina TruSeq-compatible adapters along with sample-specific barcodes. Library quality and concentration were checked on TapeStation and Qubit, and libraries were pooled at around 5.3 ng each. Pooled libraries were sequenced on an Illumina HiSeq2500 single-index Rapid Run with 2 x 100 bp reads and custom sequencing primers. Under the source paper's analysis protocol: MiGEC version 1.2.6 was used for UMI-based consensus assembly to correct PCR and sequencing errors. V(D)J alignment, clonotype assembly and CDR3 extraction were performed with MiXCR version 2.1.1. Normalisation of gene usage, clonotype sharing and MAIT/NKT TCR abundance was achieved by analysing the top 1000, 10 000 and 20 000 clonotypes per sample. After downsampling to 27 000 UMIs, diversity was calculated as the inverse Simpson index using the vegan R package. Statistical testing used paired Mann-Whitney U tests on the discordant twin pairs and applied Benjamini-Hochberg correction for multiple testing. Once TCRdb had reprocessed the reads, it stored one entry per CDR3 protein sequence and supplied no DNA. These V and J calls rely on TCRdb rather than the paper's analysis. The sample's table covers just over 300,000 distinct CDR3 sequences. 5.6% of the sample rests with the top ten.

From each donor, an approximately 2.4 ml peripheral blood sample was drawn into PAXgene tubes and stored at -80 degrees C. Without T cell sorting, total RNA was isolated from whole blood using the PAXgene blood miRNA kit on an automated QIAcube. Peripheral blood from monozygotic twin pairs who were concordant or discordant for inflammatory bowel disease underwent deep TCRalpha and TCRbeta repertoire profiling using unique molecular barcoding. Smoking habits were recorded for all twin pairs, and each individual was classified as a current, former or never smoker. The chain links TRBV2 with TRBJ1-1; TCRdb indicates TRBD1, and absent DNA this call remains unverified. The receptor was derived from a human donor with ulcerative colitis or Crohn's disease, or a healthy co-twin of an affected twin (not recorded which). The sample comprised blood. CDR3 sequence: CASQEGGKAFF.